This T cell receptor beta chain was obtained from a study of shared clonotypes between healthy human individuals. Notes on the study in general: Clonotype sharing among the donors was expected to vary with sequencing depth. Rarefaction showed that sequencing of sorted subsets was incomplete (despite large depth).

Points on this clone: Its target is not known.

The ends were cut back, 3 bases at V and 6 bases at J, with 14 bases in the middle. Per germline, CDR1 LGHNA and CDR2 YNFKEQ. CDR3 length: 14 residues. Clones were read by immunoSEQ multiplex PCR, and TCRdb kept only the in-frame ones, dropping some. This sample has under 2,500,000 clones, with about 94% found just once. The receptor was isolated from a man aged 18 to 30 in good health. Sequencing was performed on naive CD4+ T cells sorted from blood. Indicated subset: CD45RA+ positively selected. The chain has TRBV4-2 and TRBJ1-2; TRBD1 might be the D (5 bases). The CDR3 DNA is TGTGCCAGCAGCCAGGTCAGGGCCGAGGATGGCTACACCTTC. Its translation: CASSQVRAEDGYTF.